This entry describes one TCR beta chain. Its recognized antigen is unknown. The sample holds no much larger clone one base away, and base qualities are not on file. V lost 4 bases and J lost 5 bases; the stretch between them is 15 bases long. Including the terminal cysteine and phenylalanine, the CDR3 comprises 15 residues. Only the CDR3 region is kept as DNA, spanning 45 bases read in frame from base 1. Taken from the germline V gene (reference sequence), the CDR1 and CDR2 loops are LGHDT and YNNKEL. This sample is part of a study of blood T cell repertoires in COVID-19 (dated by TCRdb to 2018 to 2020). Some background on the complete study: Samples from collaborators originated in the United States, Italy and Spain and spanned both the acute and convalescent phases of COVID-19. The material from the prospective study consisted of cDNA or gDNA derived from T cells, B-cell-depleted T cells, or PBMCs. Deeply sampled blood TCRbeta repertoires from subjects exposed to, actively infected with, or recovered from COVID-19 were included in the dataset. A freely available public database, intended as a resource for researchers studying the immune response to SARS-CoV-2, is where the repertoires were released. Samples were obtained from the ongoing ImmuneRACE study (first 160 participants) and from roughly 1,300 subjects provided by 6 global collaborators. Sample metadata almost always included a de-identified subject ID, COVID-19 status, age in years and sex. Where HLA class I and class II types were available, the types were taken from metadata supplied by the sample provider, not from assay-based typing. Broad study findings and their caveats: Clinical and demographic metadata were provided uncurated, with the amount varying by source and participant.

TCRbeta CDR3 regions were amplified from genomic DNA using the immunoSEQ Assay, a bias-controlled multiplex PCR. Under the source paper's analysis protocol: The number of nucleated cells in each sample was estimated by amplification of reference gene primers within the assay. To quantify the absolute abundance of each unique TCRbeta CDR3 rearrangement, sequence reads were collapsed and filtered. For each sample, productive Simpson clonality was calculated as the square root of Simpson's diversity index across productive rearrangements. TCRdb mirrors the immuneACCESS table, restricted to in-frame sequences. Some clones are absent from its copies; in checked studies, under half trace to an unresolved V gene, and the reason for the others is unknown. V, J and clone size derive from that table, while D and trimming were established from the DNA sequence. A total of 250,000 or so clones appear in this sample, 80% to 90% of them only once. About 3% of the sample is held by the ten biggest clonotypes.

Each collaborating institution followed its own protocols to collect whole blood in K2EDTA tubes. For TCRbeta analysis, collaborator samples were shipped as frozen whole blood, as isolated PBMCs, or as DNA extracted from either sample type. This TCR derives from a woman in her 30s with active or convalescent COVID-19. This chain is built from TRBV3-1 (or the pseudogene TRBV3-2) and TRBJ1-5, and possibly TRBD1, on 5 matching bases. The sequenced sample was peripheral blood. For the CDR3, the sequence is CASSPSGWGDQPQHF. The nucleotide sequence is TGTGCCAGCAGCCCTTCAGGGTGGGGGGATCAGCCCCAGCATTTT.